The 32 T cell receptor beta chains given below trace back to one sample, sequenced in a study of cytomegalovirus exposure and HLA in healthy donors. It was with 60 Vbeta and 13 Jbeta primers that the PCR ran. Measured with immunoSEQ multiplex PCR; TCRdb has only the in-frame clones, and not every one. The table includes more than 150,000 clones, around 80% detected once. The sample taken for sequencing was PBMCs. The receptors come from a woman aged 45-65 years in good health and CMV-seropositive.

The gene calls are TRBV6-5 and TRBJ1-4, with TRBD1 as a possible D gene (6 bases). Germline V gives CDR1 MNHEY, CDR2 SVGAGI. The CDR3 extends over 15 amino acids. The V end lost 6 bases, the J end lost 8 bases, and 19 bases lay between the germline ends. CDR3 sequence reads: CASSRGGALPEKLFF. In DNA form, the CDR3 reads TGTGCCAGCAGCCGCGGGGGGGCGCTCCCGGAAAAACTGTTTTTT.

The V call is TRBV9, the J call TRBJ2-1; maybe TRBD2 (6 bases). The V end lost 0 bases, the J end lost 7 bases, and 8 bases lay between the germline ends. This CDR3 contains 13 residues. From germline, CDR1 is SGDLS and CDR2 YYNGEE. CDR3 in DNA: TGTGCCAGCAGCGTAGGCGGGGTTAATGAGCAGTTCTTC. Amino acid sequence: CASSVGGVNEQFF.

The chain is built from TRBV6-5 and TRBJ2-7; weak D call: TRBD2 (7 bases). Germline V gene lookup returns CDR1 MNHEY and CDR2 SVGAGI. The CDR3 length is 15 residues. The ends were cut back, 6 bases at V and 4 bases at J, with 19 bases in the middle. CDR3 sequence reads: CASRLPEGGKYEQYF. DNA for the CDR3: TGTGCCAGCAGACTCCCCGAGGGGGGGAAATACGAGCAGTACTTC.

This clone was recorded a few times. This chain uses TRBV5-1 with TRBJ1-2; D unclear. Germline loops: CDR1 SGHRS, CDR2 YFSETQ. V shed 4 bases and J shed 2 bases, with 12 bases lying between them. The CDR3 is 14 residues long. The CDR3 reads CASSRQTLNYGYTF. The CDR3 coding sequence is TGCGCCAGCAGCAGGCAGACTTTAAACTATGGCTACACCTTC.

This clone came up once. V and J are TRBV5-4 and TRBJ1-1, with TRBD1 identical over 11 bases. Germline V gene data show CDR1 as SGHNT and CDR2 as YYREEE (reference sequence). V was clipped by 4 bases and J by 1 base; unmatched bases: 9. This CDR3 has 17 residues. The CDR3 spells CASSRGQGAGENTEAFF. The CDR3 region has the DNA TGTGCCAGCAGCCGAGGACAGGGGGCGGGGGAGAACACTGAAGCTTTCTTT.

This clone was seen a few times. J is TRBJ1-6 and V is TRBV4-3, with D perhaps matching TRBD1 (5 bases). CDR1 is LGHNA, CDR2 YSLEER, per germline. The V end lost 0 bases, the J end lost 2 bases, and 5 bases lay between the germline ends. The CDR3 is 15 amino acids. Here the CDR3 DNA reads TGCGCCAGCAGCCAAGACAGGGCCTATAATTCACCCCTCCACTTT. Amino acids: CASSQDRAYNSPLHF.

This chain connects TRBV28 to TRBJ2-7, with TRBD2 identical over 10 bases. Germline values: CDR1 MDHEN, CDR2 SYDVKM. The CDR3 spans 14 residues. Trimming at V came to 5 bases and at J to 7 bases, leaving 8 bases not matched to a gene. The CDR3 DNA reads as TGTGCCAGCAGTGAATTTCTAGCGGGGGAAGAGCAGTACTTC. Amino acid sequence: CASSEFLAGEEQYF.

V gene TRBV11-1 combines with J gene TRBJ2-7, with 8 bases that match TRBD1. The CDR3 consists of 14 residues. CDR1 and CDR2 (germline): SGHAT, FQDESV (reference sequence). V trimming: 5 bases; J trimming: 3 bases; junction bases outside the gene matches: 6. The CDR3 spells CASSPRQGHYEQYF. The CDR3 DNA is TGTGCCAGCAGCCCACGACAGGGGCACTACGAGCAGTACTTC.

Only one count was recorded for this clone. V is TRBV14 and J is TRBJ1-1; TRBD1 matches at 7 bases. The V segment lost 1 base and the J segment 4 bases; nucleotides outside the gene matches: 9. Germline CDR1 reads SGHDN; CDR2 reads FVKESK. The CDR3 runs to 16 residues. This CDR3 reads CASSQARSRGITEAFF. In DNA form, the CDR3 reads TGTGCCAGCAGCCAAGCAAGGAGCAGGGGGATCACTGAAGCTTTCTTT. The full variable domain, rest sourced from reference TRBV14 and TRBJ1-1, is EAGVTQFPSHSVIEKGQTVTLRCDPISGHDNLYWYRRVMGKEIKFLLHFVKESKQDESGMPNNRFLAERTGGTYSTLKVQPAELEDSGVYFCASSQARSRGITEAFFGQGTRLTVV.

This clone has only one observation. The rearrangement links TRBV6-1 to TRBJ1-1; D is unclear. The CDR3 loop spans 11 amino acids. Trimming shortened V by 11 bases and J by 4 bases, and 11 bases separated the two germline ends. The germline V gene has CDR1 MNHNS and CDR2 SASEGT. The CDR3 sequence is CAGSEGTEAFF. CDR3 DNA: TGTGCCGGTTCTGAGGGCACTGAAGCTTTCTTT.

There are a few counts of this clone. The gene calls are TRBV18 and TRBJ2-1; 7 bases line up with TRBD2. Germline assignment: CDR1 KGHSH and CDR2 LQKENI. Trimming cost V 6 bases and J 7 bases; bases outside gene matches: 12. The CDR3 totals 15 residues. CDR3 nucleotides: TGTGCCAGCTCCCAACGGACTAGTGTAGAAAATGAGCAGTTCTTC. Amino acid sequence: CASSQRTSVENEQFF.

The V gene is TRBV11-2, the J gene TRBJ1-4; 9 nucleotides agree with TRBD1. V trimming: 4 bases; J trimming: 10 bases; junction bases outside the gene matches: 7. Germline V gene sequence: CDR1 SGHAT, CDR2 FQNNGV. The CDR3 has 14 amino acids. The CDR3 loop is CASSSGTGSGKLFF. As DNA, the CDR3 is TGTGCCAGCAGCTCCGGGACAGGGTCCGGAAAACTGTTTTTT.

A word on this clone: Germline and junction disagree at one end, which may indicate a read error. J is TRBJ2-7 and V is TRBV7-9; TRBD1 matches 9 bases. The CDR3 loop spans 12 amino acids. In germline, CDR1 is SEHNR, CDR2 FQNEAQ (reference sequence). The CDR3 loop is CSSGQGQYEQYF. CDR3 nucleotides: TGTTCCAGCGGACAGGGGCAATACGAGCAGTACTTC.

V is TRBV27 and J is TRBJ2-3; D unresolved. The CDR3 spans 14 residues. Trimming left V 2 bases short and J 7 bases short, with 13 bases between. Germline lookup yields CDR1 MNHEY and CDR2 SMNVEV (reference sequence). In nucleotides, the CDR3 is TGTGCCAGCAGTTTAGGTCTAGATTCGAATACGCAGTATTTT. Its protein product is CASSLGLDSNTQYF.

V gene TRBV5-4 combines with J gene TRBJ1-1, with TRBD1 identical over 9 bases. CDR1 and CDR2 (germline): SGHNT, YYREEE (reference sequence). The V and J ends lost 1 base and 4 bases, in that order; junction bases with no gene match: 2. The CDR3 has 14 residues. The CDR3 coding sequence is TGTGCCAGCAGCTTGACAGGGGGCACCACTGAAGCTTTCTTT. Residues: CASSLTGGTTEAFF.

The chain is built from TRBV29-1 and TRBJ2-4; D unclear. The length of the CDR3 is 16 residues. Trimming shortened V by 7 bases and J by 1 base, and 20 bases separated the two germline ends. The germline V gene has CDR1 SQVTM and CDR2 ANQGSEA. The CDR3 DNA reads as TGCAGCGCCGACGGTTGGGCCAAAGAGGCCAAAAACATTCAGTACTTC. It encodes CSADGWAKEAKNIQYF.

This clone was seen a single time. The CDR3 loop is CASSPTLAGGYNEQFF. Here the CDR3 DNA reads TGTGCCAGCTCACCGACTTTGGCGGGGGGGTACAATGAGCAGTTCTTC. The V gene is TRBV18, the J gene TRBJ2-1, with 9 bases matching TRBD2. Germline values: CDR1 KGHSH, CDR2 LQKENI. This CDR3 region has 16 residues. The J segment lost 4 bases and the V segment lost 3 bases, leaving 7 bases of the junction unmatched. Full variable domain (missing parts from reference TRBV18 and TRBJ2-1): NAGVMQNPRHLVRRRGQEARLRCSPMKGHSHVYWYRQLPEEGLKFMVYLQKENIIDESGMPKERFSAEFPKEGPSILRIQQVVRGDSAAYFCASSPTLAGGYNEQFFGPGTRLTVL.

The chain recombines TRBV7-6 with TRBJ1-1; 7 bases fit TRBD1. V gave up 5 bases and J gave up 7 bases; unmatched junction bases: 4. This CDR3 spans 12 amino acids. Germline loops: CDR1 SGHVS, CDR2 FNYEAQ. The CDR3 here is CASSPGGLEAFF. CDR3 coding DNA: TGTGCCAGCAGCCCAGGGGGTCTTGAAGCTTTCTTT.

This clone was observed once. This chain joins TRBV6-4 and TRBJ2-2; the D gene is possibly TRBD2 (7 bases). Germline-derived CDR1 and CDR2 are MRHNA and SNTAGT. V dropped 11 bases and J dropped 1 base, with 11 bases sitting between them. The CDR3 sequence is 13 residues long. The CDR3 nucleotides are TGTGCCGGGGGGGCGAGGAACACCGGGGAGCTGTTTTTT. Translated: CAGGARNTGELFF.

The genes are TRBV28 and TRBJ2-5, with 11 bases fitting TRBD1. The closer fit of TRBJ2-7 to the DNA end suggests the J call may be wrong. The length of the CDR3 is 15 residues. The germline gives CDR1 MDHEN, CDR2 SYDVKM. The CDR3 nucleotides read TGTGCCAGCAGTTTTGCCGGGACAGGGGGTTACGAGCAGTACTTC. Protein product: CASSFAGTGGYEQYF.

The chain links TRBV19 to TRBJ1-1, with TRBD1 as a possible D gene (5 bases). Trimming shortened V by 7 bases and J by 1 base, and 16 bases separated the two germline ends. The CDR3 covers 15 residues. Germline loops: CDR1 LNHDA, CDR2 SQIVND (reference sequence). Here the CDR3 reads CASTKVQEENTEAFF. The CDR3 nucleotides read TGTGCCAGTACTAAGGTACAGGAAGAGAACACTGAAGCTTTCTTT.

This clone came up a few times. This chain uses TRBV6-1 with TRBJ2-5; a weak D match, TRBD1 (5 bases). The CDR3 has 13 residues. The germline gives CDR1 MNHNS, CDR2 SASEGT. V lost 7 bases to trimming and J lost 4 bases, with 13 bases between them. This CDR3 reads CASTQGLRETQYF. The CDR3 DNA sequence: TGTGCCAGCACTCAGGGATTGAGAGAGACCCAGTACTTC.

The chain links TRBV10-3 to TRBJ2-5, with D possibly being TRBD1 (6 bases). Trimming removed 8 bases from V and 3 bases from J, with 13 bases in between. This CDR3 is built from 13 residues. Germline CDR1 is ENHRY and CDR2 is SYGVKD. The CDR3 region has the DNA TGTGCCATCCAAGGACAGTTAGAAGAGACCCAGTACTTC. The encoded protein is CAIQGQLEETQYF.

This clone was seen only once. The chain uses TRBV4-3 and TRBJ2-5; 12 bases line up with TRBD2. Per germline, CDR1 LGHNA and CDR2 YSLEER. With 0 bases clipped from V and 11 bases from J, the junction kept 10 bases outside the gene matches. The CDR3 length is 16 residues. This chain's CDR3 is CASSQDGPSGRDAQYF. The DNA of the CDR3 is TGCGCCAGCAGCCAAGACGGCCCTAGCGGGAGGGACGCGCAGTACTTC.

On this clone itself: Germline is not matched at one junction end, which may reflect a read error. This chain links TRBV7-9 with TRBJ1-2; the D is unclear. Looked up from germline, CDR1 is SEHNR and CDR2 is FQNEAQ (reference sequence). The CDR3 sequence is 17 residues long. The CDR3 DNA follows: TGTTCCAGCAGCTTGGGTATTGATAGCATACTAAACTATGGCTACACCTTC. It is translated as CSSSLGIDSILNYGYTF.

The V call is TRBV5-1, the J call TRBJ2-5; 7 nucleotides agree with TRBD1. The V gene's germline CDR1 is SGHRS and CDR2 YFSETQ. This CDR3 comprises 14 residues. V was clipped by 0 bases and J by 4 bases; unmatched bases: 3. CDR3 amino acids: CASSLETGRETQYF. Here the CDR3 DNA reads TGCGCCAGCAGCTTGGAGACAGGGAGAGAGACCCAGTACTTC.

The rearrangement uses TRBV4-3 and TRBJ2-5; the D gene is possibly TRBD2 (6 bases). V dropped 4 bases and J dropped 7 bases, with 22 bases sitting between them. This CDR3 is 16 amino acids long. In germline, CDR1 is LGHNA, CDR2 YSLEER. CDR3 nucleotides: TGCGCCAGCAGCCGGTATCTTCCGGGAGCGTCCGGGACCCAGTACTTC. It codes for CASSRYLPGASGTQYF.

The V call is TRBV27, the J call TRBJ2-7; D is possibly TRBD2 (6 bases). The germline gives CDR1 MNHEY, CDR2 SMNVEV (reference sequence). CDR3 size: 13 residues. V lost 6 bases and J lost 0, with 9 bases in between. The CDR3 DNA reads TGTGCCAGCAGGCGGACTATCTCCTACGAGCAGTACTTC. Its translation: CASRRTISYEQYF.

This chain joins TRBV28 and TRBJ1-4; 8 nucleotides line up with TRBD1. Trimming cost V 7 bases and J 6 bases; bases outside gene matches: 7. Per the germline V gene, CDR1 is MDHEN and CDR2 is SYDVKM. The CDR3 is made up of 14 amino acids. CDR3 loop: CASTGQGPDEKLFF. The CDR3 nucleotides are TGTGCCAGCACTGGACAGGGTCCGGATGAAAAACTGTTTTTT. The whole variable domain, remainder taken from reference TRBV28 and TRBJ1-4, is DVKVTQSSRYLVKRTGEKVFLECVQDMDHENMFWYRQDPGLGLRLIYFSYDVKMKEKGDIPEGYSVSREKKERFSLILESASTNQTSMYLCASTGQGPDEKLFFGSGTQLSVL.

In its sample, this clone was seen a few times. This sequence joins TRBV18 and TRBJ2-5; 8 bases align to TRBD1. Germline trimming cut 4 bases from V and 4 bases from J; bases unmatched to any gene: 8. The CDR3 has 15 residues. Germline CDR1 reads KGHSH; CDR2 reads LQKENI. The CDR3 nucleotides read TGTGCCAGCTCACGCAGGCAACAGGGGGGAGAGACCCAGTACTTC. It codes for CASSRRQQGGETQYF. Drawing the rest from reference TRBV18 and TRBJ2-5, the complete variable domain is NAGVMQNPRHLVRRRGQEARLRCSPMKGHSHVYWYRQLPEEGLKFMVYLQKENIIDESGMPKERFSAEFPKEGPSILRIQQVVRGDSAAYFCASSRRQQGGETQYFGPGTRLLVL.

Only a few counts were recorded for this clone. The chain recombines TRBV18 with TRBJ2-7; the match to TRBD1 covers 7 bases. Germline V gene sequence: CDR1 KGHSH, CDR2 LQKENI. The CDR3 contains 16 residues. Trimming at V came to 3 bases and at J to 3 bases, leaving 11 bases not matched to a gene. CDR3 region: CASSPGQSGQSYEQYF. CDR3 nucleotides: TGTGCCAGCTCACCGGGACAGTCAGGGCAGAGCTACGAGCAGTACTTC.

The CDR3 protein is CASSLGQGAAMNTEAFF. CDR3 DNA: TGCGCCAGCAGCTTAGGACAGGGGGCGGCTATGAACACTGAAGCTTTCTTT. The chain is built from TRBV5-1 and TRBJ1-1; 11 bases are a match to TRBD1. V lost 2 bases and J lost 0; bases outside the gene matches: 6. Germline V gene data show CDR1 as SGHRS and CDR2 as YFSETQ. This CDR3 is built from 17 residues.